Given below is one TCR beta chain in context. As yet, its antigen is unknown. The method was immunoSEQ multiplex PCR; TCRdb's version includes in-frame clones alone and lacks a portion of them. The table has tens of thousands of clones, about 86% seen once; the top ten hold 3% to 3.5%. The entry originates in a study of a mutant IDH1 vaccine in newly diagnosed glioma. Overall study: Treated patients were roughly 62% male, approximately 40% female, mean age 40.4 years. Beforehand, treatment had been radiotherapy, temozolomide, or both; the majority received both.

Indicated time point: week 5, during vaccination. The content of each vaccine dose was 300 ug of mutant IDH1 20-mer peptide, and topical imiquimod accompanied it. The TCR comes from a man aged 30-40 years with glioma. The material sequenced was PBMCs, taken from a glioma patient whose treatment included an IDH1 peptide vaccine.

The CDR3 DNA follows: TGTGCCAGCAGCCGACAGGGGGCTCAGGAAGGCTACACCTTC. Residues: CASSRQGAQEGYTF. This sequence joins TRBV6-5 and TRBJ1-2; 10 bases are a match to TRBD1. V lost 6 bases, J lost 8 bases, and 9 bases stayed unmatched. This CDR3 is 14 amino acids long. From germline, CDR1 is MNHEY and CDR2 SVGAGI.